The T cell receptor beta chain under discussion was sequenced for a study of beta chain features in type 1 diabetes. In the case of this clone: Its antigen is currently unknown.

Study findings and constraints: Patients showed naive, central memory and Treg TCRB repertoires that appeared more similar than those of healthy donors.

TCRB transcripts that were expressed got sequenced, as all of the isolated RNA had been reverse transcribed. Some clones are missing from TCRdb's copy, which holds only in-frame ones; the method was immunoSEQ multiplex PCR. Among about 220,000 clones listed, 11% were seen once. This sequence originates from a man younger than 35 in good health. Sequenced sample: central memory CD4+ T cells from blood.

The CDR3 DNA reads as TGTGCCAGTAGTTTCCTAGCGGCAGGCACAGATACGCAGTATTTT. Its translation: CASSFLAAGTDTQYF. The chain is built from TRBV19 and TRBJ2-3, with 7 bases identical to TRBD2. Per the germline V gene, CDR1 is LNHDA and CDR2 is SQIVND (reference sequence). The CDR3 consists of 15 residues. Unmatched junction bases numbered 6, after V lost 5 bases and J lost 1 base.